These 11 T cell receptor beta chains originate from one sample sequenced in a study of T cell repertoires in cytomegalovirus infection. MiXCR, applied by TCRdb to the reads, yields one record per CDR3 protein. The table records approximately 630,000 distinct CDR3 sequences, approximately 25% of them present only once. Input material: CD8+ T cells from PBMCs. These receptors originate from a human donor in good health (CMV status not recorded). Some clones in this sample may be carry-over from other donors' samples.

The chain employs TRBV6-5 and TRBJ2-7; tentative D call: TRBD2 (5 bases). In germline, CDR1 is MNHEY, CDR2 SVGAGI. The CDR3 extends over 13 amino acids. Deletions cut 0 bases from V and 7 bases from J, with 10 bases between. CDR3 loop: CASSYSRVGEQYF. DNA of the CDR3: TGTGCCAGCAGTTACTCGAGGGTAGGGGAGCAGTACTTC.

This clonotype came up many times. The genes are TRBV7-8 and TRBJ2-3; 7 bases are shared with TRBD2. Germline V CDR1 and CDR2: SGHVS, FQNEAQ. The V segment lost 0 bases and the J segment 4 bases; nucleotides outside the gene matches: 4. The length of the CDR3 is 15 residues. CDR3: CASSLAPGGADTQYF. Written as DNA, the CDR3 is TGTGCCAGCAGCTTAGCGCCGGGGGGAGCAGATACGCAGTATTTT.

In DNA form, the CDR3 reads TGTGCCACCAGTGACCCAGAGAATGAGCAGTTCTTC. Translated: CATSDPENEQFF. The chain carries TRBV24-1 and TRBJ2-1; D unclear. V shed 4 bases and J shed 7 bases, with 7 bases lying between them. The V gene's germline CDR1 is KGHDR and CDR2 SFDVKD. There are 12 residues in the CDR3.

This clonotype has just a few counts. This chain connects TRBV28 to TRBJ2-3; 8 bases align to TRBD1. This CDR3 is 16 amino acids long. Germline CDR1 and CDR2: MDHEN and SYDVKM. V shed 1 base and J 2 bases; nucleotides not matched to a gene: 5. The DNA of the CDR3 is TGTGCCAGCAGTTTATTAGGGACAGGACTCACAGATACGCAGTATTTT. Protein product: CASSLLGTGLTDTQYF.

This clonotype was detected many times. The genes are TRBV7-9 and TRBJ2-7; D is undetermined. This CDR3 is 13 amino acids long. From germline, CDR1 is SEHNR and CDR2 FQNEAQ (reference sequence). Trimming stripped 3 bases from V and 1 base from J, with 7 bases between. The CDR3 region has the DNA TGTGCCAGCAGCTTTACAGCATCCTACGAGCAGTACGTC. Translating it yields CASSFTASYEQYV.

This clonotype has only a few counts. The chain is built from TRBV20-1 and TRBJ1-5; 9 bases agree with TRBD1. J was trimmed by 5 bases and V by 6 bases; bases with no gene match: 20. From germline, CDR1 is DFQATT and CDR2 SNEGSKA (reference sequence). This CDR3 is 18 amino acids long. CDR3 DNA: TGCAGTGCCCTAAACGAACAGGGGGCGCAAGGGCCGTATCAGCCCCAGCATTTT. Amino acids: CSALNEQGAQGPYQPQHF.

This clonotype was counted at least ten times. This chain connects TRBV7-2 to TRBJ2-5; TRBD1 or TRBD2 may be the D gene (7 bases each). The CDR3 totals 13 residues. V lost 1 base to trimming and J lost 12 bases, with 15 bases between them. The V gene's germline CDR1 is SGHTA and CDR2 FQGNSA. The CDR3 protein is CASSLGEGAEEYF. The CDR3 bases are TGTGCCAGCAGCTTAGGGGAGGGGGCGGAGGAGTACTTC.

The sample holds one count of this clonotype. One end of the junction varies from germline; a read error may be responsible. The V gene is TRBV11-2, the J gene TRBJ1-2, with a tentative D call TRBD1 (5 bases). The CDR3 is 13 residues long. Germline V gene lookup returns CDR1 SGHAT and CDR2 FQNNGV. This CDR3 is CVSSFQGNYGYTF. CDR3 in DNA: TGTGTCAGCAGCTTCCAGGGAAACTATGGCTACACCTTC.

Only a few counts were recorded for this clonotype. V gene TRBV7-6 combines with J gene TRBJ1-5; D gene unclear. Deletions cut 1 base from V and 11 bases from J, with 12 bases between. The CDR3 is made up of 13 amino acids. Germline-derived CDR1 and CDR2 are SGHVS and FNYEAQ. CDR3 DNA: TGTGCCAGCAGCTTAGAGACTCGATCAGCCCAGCATTTT. As protein: CASSLETRSAQHF.

In this sample, this clonotype turned up many times. This chain connects TRBV6-1 to TRBJ2-7; tentatively, D is TRBD1 (5 bases). The CDR3 covers 14 residues. Germline CDR1 is MNHNS and CDR2 is SASEGT. V was clipped by 5 bases and J by 0 bases, with 11 bases between them. The CDR3 DNA sequence: TGTGCCAGCAGTTTCAGGGTTGTCTCCTACGAGCAGTACGTC. Protein sequence: CASSFRVVSYEQYV.

This chain connects TRBV4-1 to TRBJ1-3; 7 bases map to TRBD1. Germline CDR1 is MGHRA and CDR2 is YSYEKL. This CDR3 comprises 14 residues. J gave up 5 bases and V 1 base, and 2 bases lay outside the gene matches. This CDR3 is CASSQGQGRNTIYF. The CDR3, as DNA: TGCGCCAGCAGCCAAGGACAGGGTAGAAACACCATATATTTT.